This T cell receptor beta chain is from a study of vaccination and CD4 T cells after COVID-19. Germline CDR1 and CDR2: MNHEY and SVGEGT. CDR3 length equals 15 residues. Unmatched junction bases numbered 4, after V lost 2 bases and J lost 0 bases. The Oncomine TCR Beta short-read assay was what sequenced the DNA obtained from cultured CD4+ T cells. TCRdb reprocessed the PCR reads with MiXCR, giving one entry per CDR3 protein. The sample has about 4,600 distinct CDR3 sequences; approximately 30% are singletons. Treatment specified: approximately 11-day PBMC culture with coronavirus spike peptide pools or control peptides (ViraFEST assay). T cells were expanded with peptide pools, and expanded clonotypes were identified by TCR sequencing. A remark on this clonotype: Antigen unknown.

The clonotype originates from a human donor who had recovered from COVID-19. The chain is built from TRBV6-2 or TRBV6-3 and TRBJ2-7; 7 bases align to TRBD1. Sequenced: CD4+ T cells from blood, cultured in vitro. The CDR3 protein is CASSYLGGSSYEQYF. The CDR3 DNA is TGTGCCAGCAGTTACCTAGGGGGCTCCTCCTACGAGCAGTACTTC.